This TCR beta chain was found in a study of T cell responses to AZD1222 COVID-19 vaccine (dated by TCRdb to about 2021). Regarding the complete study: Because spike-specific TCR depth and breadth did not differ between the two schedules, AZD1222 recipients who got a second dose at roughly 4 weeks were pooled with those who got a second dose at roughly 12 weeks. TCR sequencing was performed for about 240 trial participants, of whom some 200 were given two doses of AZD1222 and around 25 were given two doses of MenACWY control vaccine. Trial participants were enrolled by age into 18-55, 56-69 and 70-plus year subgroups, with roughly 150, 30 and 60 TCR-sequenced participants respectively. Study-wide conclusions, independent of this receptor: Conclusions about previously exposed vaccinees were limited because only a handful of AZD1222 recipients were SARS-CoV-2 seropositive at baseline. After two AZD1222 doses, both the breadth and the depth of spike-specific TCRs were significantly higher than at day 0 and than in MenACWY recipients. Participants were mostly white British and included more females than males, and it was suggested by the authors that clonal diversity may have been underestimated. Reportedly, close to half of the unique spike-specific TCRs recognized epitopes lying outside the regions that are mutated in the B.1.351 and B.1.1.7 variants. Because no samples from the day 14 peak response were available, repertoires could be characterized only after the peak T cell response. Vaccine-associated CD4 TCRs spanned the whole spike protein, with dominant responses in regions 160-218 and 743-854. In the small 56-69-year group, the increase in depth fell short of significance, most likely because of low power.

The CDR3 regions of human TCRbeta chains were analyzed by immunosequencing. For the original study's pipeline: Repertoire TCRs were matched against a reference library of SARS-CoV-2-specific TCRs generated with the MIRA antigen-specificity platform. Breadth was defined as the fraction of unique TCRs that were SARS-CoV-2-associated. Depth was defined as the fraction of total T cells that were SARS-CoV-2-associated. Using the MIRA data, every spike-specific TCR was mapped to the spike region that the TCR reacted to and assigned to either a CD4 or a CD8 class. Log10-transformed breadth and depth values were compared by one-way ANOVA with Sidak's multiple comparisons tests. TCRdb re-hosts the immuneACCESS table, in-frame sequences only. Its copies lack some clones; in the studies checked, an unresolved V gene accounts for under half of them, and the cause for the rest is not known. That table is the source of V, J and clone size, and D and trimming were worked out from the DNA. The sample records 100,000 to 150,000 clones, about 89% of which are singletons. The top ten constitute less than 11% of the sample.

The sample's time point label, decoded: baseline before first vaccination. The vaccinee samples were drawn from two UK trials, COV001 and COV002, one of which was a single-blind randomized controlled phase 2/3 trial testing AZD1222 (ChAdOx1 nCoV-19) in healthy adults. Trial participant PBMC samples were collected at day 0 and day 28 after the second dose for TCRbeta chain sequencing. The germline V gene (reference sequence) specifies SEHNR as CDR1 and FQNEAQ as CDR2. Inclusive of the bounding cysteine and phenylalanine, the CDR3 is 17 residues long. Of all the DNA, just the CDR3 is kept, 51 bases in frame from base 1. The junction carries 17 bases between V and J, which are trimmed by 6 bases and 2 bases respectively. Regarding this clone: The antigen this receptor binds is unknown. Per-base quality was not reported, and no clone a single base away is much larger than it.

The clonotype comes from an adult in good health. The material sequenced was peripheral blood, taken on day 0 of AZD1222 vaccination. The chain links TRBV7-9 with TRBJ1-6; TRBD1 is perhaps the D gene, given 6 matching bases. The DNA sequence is TGTGCCAGCAGATCAGAGGACAGTTGGCCCTATAATTCACCCCTCCACTTT. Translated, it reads CASRSEDSWPYNSPLHF.